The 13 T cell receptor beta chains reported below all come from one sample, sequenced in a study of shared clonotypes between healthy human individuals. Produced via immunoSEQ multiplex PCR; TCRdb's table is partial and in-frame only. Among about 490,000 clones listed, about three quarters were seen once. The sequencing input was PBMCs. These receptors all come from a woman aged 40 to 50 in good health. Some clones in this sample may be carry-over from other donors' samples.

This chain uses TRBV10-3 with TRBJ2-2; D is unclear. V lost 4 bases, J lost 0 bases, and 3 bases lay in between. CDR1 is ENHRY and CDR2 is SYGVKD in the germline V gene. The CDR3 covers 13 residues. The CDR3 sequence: CAISGPNTGELFF. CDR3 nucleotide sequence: TGTGCCATCAGTGGCCCGAACACCGGGGAGCTGTTTTTT.

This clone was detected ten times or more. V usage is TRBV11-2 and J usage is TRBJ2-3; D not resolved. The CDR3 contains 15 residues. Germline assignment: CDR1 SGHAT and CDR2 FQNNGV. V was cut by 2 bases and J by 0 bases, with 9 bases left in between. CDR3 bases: TGTGCCAGCAGCTTACTAGTCCCAAGCACAGATACGCAGTATTTT. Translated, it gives CASSLLVPSTDTQYF.

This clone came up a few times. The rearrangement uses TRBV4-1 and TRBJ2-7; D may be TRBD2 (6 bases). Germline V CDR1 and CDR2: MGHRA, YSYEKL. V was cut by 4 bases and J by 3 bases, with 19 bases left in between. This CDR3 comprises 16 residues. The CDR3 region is CASSRTLAQGLYEQYF. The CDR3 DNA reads TGCGCCAGCAGCCGTACGCTAGCGCAGGGCCTCTACGAGCAGTACTTC.

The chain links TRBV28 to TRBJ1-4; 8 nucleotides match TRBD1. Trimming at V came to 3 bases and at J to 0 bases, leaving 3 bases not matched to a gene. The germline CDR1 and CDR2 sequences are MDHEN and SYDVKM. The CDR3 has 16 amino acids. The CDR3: CASSLGTGPTNEKLFF. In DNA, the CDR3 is TGTGCCAGCAGTTTGGGGACAGGCCCAACTAATGAAAAACTGTTTTTT.

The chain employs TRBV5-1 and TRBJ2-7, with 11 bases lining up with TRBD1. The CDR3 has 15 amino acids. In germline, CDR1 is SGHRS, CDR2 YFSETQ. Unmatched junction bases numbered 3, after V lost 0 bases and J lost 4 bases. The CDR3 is CASSLDGQGAYEQYF. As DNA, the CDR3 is TGCGCCAGCAGCTTGGACGGACAGGGGGCTTACGAGCAGTACTTC.

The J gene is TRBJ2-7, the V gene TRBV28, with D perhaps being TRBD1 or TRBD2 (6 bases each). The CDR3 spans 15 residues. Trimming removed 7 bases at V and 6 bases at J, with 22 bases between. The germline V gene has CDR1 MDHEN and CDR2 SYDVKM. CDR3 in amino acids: CASTYDGGRIGEQYF. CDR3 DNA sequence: TGTGCCAGCACATATGATGGGGGGCGCATCGGCGAGCAGTACTTC.

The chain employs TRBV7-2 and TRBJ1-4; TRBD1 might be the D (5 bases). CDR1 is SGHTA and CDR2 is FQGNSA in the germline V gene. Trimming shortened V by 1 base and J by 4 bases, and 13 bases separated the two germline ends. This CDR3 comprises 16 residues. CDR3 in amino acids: CASSLGGAGFNEKLFF. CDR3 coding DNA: TGTGCCAGCAGCTTAGGTGGTGCAGGGTTTAATGAAAAACTGTTTTTT.

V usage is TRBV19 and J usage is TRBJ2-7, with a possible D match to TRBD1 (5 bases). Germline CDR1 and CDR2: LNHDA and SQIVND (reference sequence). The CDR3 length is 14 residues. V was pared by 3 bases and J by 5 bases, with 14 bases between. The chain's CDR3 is CASSMAGSVHEQYF. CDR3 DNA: TGTGCCAGTAGTATGGCAGGGTCCGTACACGAGCAGTACTTC. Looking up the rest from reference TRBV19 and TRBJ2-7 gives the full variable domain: DGGITQSPKYLFRKEGQNVTLSCEQNLNHDAMYWYRQDPGQGLRLIYYSQIVNDFQKGDIAEGYSVSREKKESFPLTVTSAQKNPTAFYLCASSMAGSVHEQYFGPGTRLTVT.

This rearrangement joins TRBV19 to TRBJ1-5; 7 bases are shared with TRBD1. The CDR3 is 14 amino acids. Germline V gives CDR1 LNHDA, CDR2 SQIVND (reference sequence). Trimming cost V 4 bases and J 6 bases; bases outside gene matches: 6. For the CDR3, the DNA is TGTGCCAGTAGTACCGACAGGGAGTTTCAGCCCCAGCATTTT. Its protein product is CASSTDREFQPQHF.

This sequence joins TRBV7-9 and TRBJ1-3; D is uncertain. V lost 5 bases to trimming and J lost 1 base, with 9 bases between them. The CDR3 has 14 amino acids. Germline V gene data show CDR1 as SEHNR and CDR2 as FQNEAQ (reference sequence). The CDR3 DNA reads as TGTGCCAGCAGCAAAGGAGGGTCTGGAAACACCATATATTTT. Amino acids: CASSKGGSGNTIYF.

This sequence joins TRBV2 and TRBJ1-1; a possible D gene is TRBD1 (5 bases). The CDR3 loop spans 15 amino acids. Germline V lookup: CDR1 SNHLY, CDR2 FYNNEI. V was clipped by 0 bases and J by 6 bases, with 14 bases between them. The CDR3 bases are TGTGCCAGCAGTGAAGCGCTCCGCGGGGGACCTGAAGCTTTCTTT. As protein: CASSEALRGGPEAFF. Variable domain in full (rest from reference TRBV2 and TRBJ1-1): EPEVTQTPSHQVTQMGQEVILRCVPISNHLYFYWYRQILGQKVEFLVSFYNNEISEKSEIFDDQFSVERPDGSNFTLKIRSTKLEDSAMYFCASSEALRGGPEAFFGQGTRLTVV.

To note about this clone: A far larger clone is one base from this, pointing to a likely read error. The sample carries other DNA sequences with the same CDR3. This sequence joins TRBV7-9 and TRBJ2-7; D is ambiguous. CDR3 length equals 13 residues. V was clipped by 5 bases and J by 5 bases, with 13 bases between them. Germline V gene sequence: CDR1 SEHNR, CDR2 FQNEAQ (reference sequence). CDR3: CASSPQVGHEQYF. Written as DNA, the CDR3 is TGTGCCAGCAGCCCTCAGGTGGGTCACGAGCAGTACTTC.

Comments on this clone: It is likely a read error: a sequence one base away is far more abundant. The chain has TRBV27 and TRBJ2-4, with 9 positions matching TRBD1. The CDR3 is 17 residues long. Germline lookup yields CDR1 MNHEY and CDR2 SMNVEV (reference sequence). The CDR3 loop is CAGSPRDREVVKNIQYF. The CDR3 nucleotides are TGTGCCGGCAGTCCCCGGGACAGGGAGGTCGTCAAAAACATTCAGTACTTC.